This TCR beta chain was identified during a study of identifying expanded T cells in peripheral blood. Notes on this clone: Its antigen is as yet unknown.

Healthy donors had no documented immune events, such as infections, while sampled. Regarding the study as a whole: Roughly 2-week clone count variance significantly increased as total template count grew. Over two and four weeks, about 16 and 19 clones changed, versus around 1.3 between replicates.

The data were produced by immunoSEQ multiplex PCR, yet TCRdb's version contains in-frame clones alone and is incomplete. This table has approximately 100,000 clones, about 88% appearing once. This sequence originates from a person aged 18 to 70 in good health. The sequenced sample was blood.

CDR3: CASSFAQGHEQYF. The CDR3 nucleotides are TGTGCCAGCAGCTTCGCACAGGGCCACGAGCAGTACTTC. This chain links TRBV7-9 with TRBJ2-7, with a weak D call TRBD1 (6 bases). The CDR3 is 13 residues long. V was clipped by 3 bases and J by 5 bases, with 11 bases between them. In germline, CDR1 is SEHNR, CDR2 FQNEAQ (reference sequence).